This T cell receptor beta chain was captured in a study of blood T cell repertoires in COVID-19. The protocol was immunoSEQ multiplex PCR, while the TCRdb copy is restricted to in-frame clones and leaves out a portion. The sample lists some 75,000 clones, roughly four fifths occurring once. This CDR3 has 14 amino acids. V was clipped by 7 bases and J by 6 bases; unmatched bases: 6. The germline V gene has CDR1 LNHDA and CDR2 SQIVND (reference sequence). Input material: peripheral blood. The source of this sequence is a woman of 80 years or more with active or convalescent COVID-19. The chain joins TRBV19 to TRBJ2-5; 12 bases agree with TRBD2. CDR3 sequence: CASNPSGGAKTQYF. CDR3 bases: TGTGCCAGTAACCCTAGCGGGGGGGCGAAGACCCAGTACTTC. The full variable domain, with the rest looked up from reference TRBV19 and TRBJ2-5, is DGGITQSPKYLFRKEGQNVTLSCEQNLNHDAMYWYRQDPGQGLRLIYYSQIVNDFQKGDIAEGYSVSREKKESFPLTVTSAQKNPTAFYLCASNPSGGAKTQYFGPGTRLLVL.